This T cell receptor beta chain emerged from a study of CD8+ T cells in alopecia areata. Comment on this clone: Its antigen is currently unknown.

Regarding the study as a whole: Lesional scalp displayed greater clonality than normal scalp, most notably in alopecia totalis/universalis. Among patients, TCR sharing was less clear than in mice, a difference possibly due in part to HLA diversity in the patient population.

RNA extraction was followed by reverse transcription into cDNA, which acted as the sequencing template. TCRdb's copy holds only in-frame clones and misses some; the assay was immunoSEQ multiplex PCR. The sample has 25,000 to 35,000 clones; roughly 58% are singletons. The clonotype was recovered from a human donor with alopecia areata. Sequencing input: NKG2D-high CD8+ T cells sorted from blood.

In DNA, the CDR3 is TGTGCCTGGAGCCGAGGACAGGGATACGTCTCACCCCTCCACTTT. This translates into CAWSRGQGYVSPLHF. The chain links TRBV30 to TRBJ1-6; 8 positions agree with TRBD1. The ends lost 3 bases at V and 10 bases at J; junction bases unmatched: 11. In germline, CDR1 is GTSNPN, CDR2 SVGIG (reference sequence). The CDR3 totals 15 residues. The full variable domain, its missing parts supplied by reference TRBV30 and TRBJ1-6, is SQTIHQWPATLVQPVGSPLSLECTVEGTSNPNLYWYRQAAGRGLQLLFYSVGIGQISSEVPQNLSASRPQDRQFILSSKKLLLSDSGFYLCAWSRGQGYVSPLHFGNGTRLTVT.